This entry lists 19 T cell receptor beta chains sequenced from one sample in a study of OX40 agonist ivuxolimab in advanced cancers. Repertoires were generated with immunoSEQ multiplex PCR, while TCRdb's copy carries only in-frame clones and drops some. The table shows tens of thousands of clones, with more than 85% occurring only once. Sequences were derived from CD4+ or CD8+ T cells sorted from blood, sampled in a trial of the OX40 agonist ivuxolimab. Receptors originate from an adult with an advanced solid tumor such as melanoma, head and neck, liver or kidney cancer.

The chain links TRBV6-5 to TRBJ1-5, with D uncertain. This CDR3 spans 12 amino acids. Germline V CDR1 and CDR2: MNHEY, SVGAGI. V shed 7 bases and J shed 6 bases, with 10 bases lying between them. CDR3 in amino acids: CASMGFGQPQHF. CDR3 sequence (DNA): TGTGCCAGCATGGGGTTCGGTCAGCCCCAGCATTTT.

Only one count was recorded for this clone. This chain links TRBV27 with TRBJ2-2; 14 nucleotides match TRBD2. The CDR3 runs 17 residues. J lost 7 bases, V lost 3 bases, and 7 bases had no gene match. Looked up from germline, CDR1 is MNHEY and CDR2 is SMNVEV (reference sequence). The CDR3 reads CASSFLPGTSGGGELFF. The CDR3 region has the DNA TGTGCCAGCAGTTTCCTTCCCGGGACTAGCGGGGGCGGGGAGCTGTTTTTT.

A single count supports this clone. The chain combines TRBV6-1 with TRBJ1-5; TRBD1 matches at 7 bases. CDR1 is MNHNS, CDR2 SASEGT, per germline. The CDR3 loop spans 15 amino acids. J was trimmed by 5 bases and V by 2 bases; bases with no gene match: 6. The CDR3 protein is CASSENRGLDQPQHF. CDR3 coding DNA: TGTGCCAGCAGTGAAAATAGGGGGCTTGATCAGCCCCAGCATTTT.

The rearrangement links TRBV10-2 to TRBJ2-5, with 12 bases identical to TRBD1. The CDR3 length is 16 residues. The junction had 6 bases not matched to a gene; V was cut back by 2 bases and J by 5 bases. CDR1 is WSHSY, CDR2 SAAADI, per germline. In DNA form, the CDR3 reads TGCGCCAGCAGTGAGGCGGGACAGGGGGCAGGGGAGACCCAGTACTTC. Translated, it gives CASSEAGQGAGETQYF.

This clone was detected a few times. The chain combines TRBV7-9 with TRBJ1-2; D gene ambiguous. The germline V and J ends were trimmed by 1 base and 3 bases, with 6 bases remaining between them. Germline CDR1 SEHNR, CDR2 FQNEAQ (reference sequence). The CDR3 runs 13 residues. The CDR3 coding sequence is TGTGCCAGCAGCTTAGGACTATACTATGGCTACACCTTC. Its protein product is CASSLGLYYGYTF.

This chain joins TRBV7-6 and TRBJ2-5; TRBD2 is a possible D gene (5 bases). Trimming shortened V by 6 bases and J by 5 bases, and 19 bases separated the two germline ends. Germline CDR1 is SGHVS and CDR2 is FNYEAQ. This CDR3 contains 15 residues. CDR3 region: CASSPTFAGGETQYF. DNA for the CDR3: TGTGCCAGCAGTCCAACCTTTGCGGGCGGGGAGACCCAGTACTTC.

The rearrangement uses TRBV23-1 and TRBJ2-7, with D unresolved. TRBV23-1 has ORF status, its function being uncertain. This CDR3 spans 11 amino acids. Deletions cut 10 bases from V and 5 bases from J, with 12 bases between. The CDR3 DNA is TGCGCCAATCCTGGGCTGGACGAGCAGTACTTC. As protein: CANPGLDEQYF.

The chain employs TRBV7-9 and TRBJ1-4; D might be TRBD1 (5 bases). This CDR3 spans 14 amino acids. From germline, CDR1 is SEHNR and CDR2 FQNEAQ (reference sequence). V was shortened by 10 bases and J by 7 bases, with 19 bases between the two germline ends. CDR3 residues: CATSSPGGGEKLFF. CDR3 bases: TGTGCCACCTCGAGCCCCGGGGGTGGTGAAAAACTGTTTTTT.

J is TRBJ2-5 and V is TRBV5-1; D ambiguous. This CDR3 has 13 residues. V was cut by 5 bases and J by 4 bases, with 12 bases left in between. Germline CDR1 SGHRS, CDR2 YFSETQ. Here the CDR3 reads CASRTGIGETQYF. CDR3 coding DNA: TGCGCCAGCAGGACGGGTATTGGAGAGACCCAGTACTTC.

This chain links TRBV7-6 with TRBJ1-6; maybe TRBD1 (5 bases). V was pared by 5 bases and J by 4 bases, with 24 bases between. The CDR3 runs to 19 residues. The germline gives CDR1 SGHVS, CDR2 FNYEAQ. DNA of the CDR3: TGTGCCAGCAGCCCACTCACGGGGACTAGCGAACATTATAATTCACCCCTCCACTTT. This gives the protein CASSPLTGTSEHYNSPLHF.

The DNA for the CDR3 is TGCGCCAGCAGTGAGAACACTGAAGCTTTCTTT. Its protein is CASSENTEAFF. V is TRBV10-2 and J is TRBJ1-1, with D hard to call. Germline-derived CDR1 and CDR2 are WSHSY and SAAADI. The V end lost 2 bases, the J end lost 2 bases, and 0 bases lay between the germline ends. There are 11 residues in the CDR3.

The chain is built from TRBV11-3 and TRBJ1-6; TRBD1 matches at 7 bases. Germline V gene sequence: CDR1 SGHNT, CDR2 YENEEA. After removal of 5 bases from V and 8 bases from J, the junction contained 6 bases not matched to a gene. CDR3 length: 14 amino acids. The CDR3 DNA follows: TGTGCCAGCAGCCTGGGGCAGGGGGATTCACCCCTCCACTTT. Amino acid sequence: CASSLGQGDSPLHF.

The chain couples TRBV6-5 to TRBJ1-1; possibly TRBD1 for D (5 bases). Germline assignment: CDR1 MNHEY and CDR2 SVGAGI. The CDR3 has 14 residues. V lost 6 bases, J lost 1 base, and 12 bases lay in between. CDR3 residues: CASSLRVKNTEAFF. CDR3 DNA sequence: TGTGCCAGCAGCCTCAGGGTTAAGAACACTGAAGCTTTCTTT.

The rearrangement joins TRBV9 to TRBJ2-2, with D possibly TRBD1 on 5 matching bases. Between the trimmed V and J ends, which lost 4 bases and 2 bases, there was a span of 15 bases. Germline-derived CDR1 and CDR2 are SGDLS and YYNGEE. This CDR3 region has 16 residues. The CDR3 DNA is TGTGCCAGCAGCTTACAGGACGGATTTAACACCGGGGAGCTGTTTTTT. Its protein product is CASSLQDGFNTGELFF.

The genes are TRBV5-8 and TRBJ2-7, with D possibly being TRBD1 (5 bases). The CDR3 spans 17 residues. Germline V gene sequence: CDR1 SGHTS, CDR2 YDEGEE. The ends were cut back, 6 bases at V and 0 bases at J, with 22 bases in the middle. The CDR3 loop is CASIYQLDIVSSYEQYF. Written as DNA, the CDR3 is TGTGCCAGCATCTACCAACTGGACATCGTGAGCTCCTACGAGCAGTACTTC.

The chain links TRBV19 to TRBJ1-4, with D possibly being TRBD1 (6 bases). This CDR3 has 13 amino acids. Germline loops: CDR1 LNHDA, CDR2 SQIVND (reference sequence). V lost 6 bases, J lost 7 bases, and 12 bases lay in between. CDR3 coding DNA: TGTGCCAGTAGAACGGGGGGCAGTGAAAAACTGTTTTTT. Its protein product is CASRTGGSEKLFF.

The chain joins TRBV2 to TRBJ1-1; D is ambiguous. Trimming cost V 6 bases and J 3 bases, with 11 bases left between them. The germline CDR1 and CDR2 sequences are SNHLY and FYNNEI. The CDR3 consists of 13 residues. The CDR3 loop reads CASSVPEDTEAFF. CDR3 nucleotide sequence: TGTGCCAGCAGCGTCCCCGAGGACACTGAAGCTTTCTTT.

This clone appeared once. This chain connects TRBV7-3 to TRBJ1-2; no reliable D call. Germline V lookup: CDR1 SGHTA, CDR2 FQGTGA. The V and J ends lost 2 bases and 1 base respectively, with 11 bases between them. The CDR3 sequence is 15 residues long. CDR3 sequence (DNA): TGTGCCAGCAGCTTAGCACCGGGGAGTAACTATGGCTACACCTTC. Translated: CASSLAPGSNYGYTF.

The chain has TRBV5-4 and TRBJ1-1; no definite D call. Germline CDR1 SGHNT, CDR2 YYREEE (reference sequence). There are 13 residues in the CDR3. Between the trimmed V and J ends, which lost 0 bases and 7 bases, there was a span of 10 bases. CDR3 sequence reads: CASSLASGSEAFF. The CDR3 DNA sequence: TGTGCCAGCAGCTTGGCCTCGGGCAGTGAAGCTTTCTTT.